Shown below are 28 T cell receptor beta chains from a single sample sequenced in a study of T cells in Graves' hyperthyroidism and ophthalmopathy. Amplification of TCR beta CDR3 regions used RNA as the template. HTBI primers were used for first-round RT-PCR of the TCR CDR3. TCRdb re-derived calls from the multiplex PCR reads in MiXCR, one entry per CDR3 protein. The sample lists 300,000 to 400,000 distinct CDR3 sequences; approximately 15% were seen once. Specimen: blood. These receptors were obtained from a woman aged 25 to 39 with Graves' hyperthyroidism.

This clonotype was counted ten times or more. The J gene is TRBJ1-2, the V gene TRBV7-2; no reliable D call. V was clipped by 0 bases and J by 2 bases, with 13 bases between them. Per the germline V gene, CDR1 is SGHTA and CDR2 is FQGNSA. CDR3 length equals 16 residues. The CDR3 DNA reads TGTGCCAGCAGCTTAGCGGGTAACGGAAACAACTATGGCTACACCTTC. It codes for CASSLAGNGNNYGYTF.

The rearrangement uses TRBV11-1 and TRBJ2-5; 7 bases fit TRBD1. V lost 0 bases to trimming and J lost 1 base; unmatched junction nucleotides: 8. CDR3 size: 17 residues. Germline V CDR1 and CDR2: SGHAT, FQDESV (reference sequence). In DNA, the CDR3 is TGTGCCAGCAGCTTAGCTGCTAGCAGGGGGACCCAAGAGACCCAGTACTTC. Its protein is CASSLAASRGTQETQYF.

This clonotype came up many times. The V and J genes are TRBV14 and TRBJ2-1; 10 bases agree with TRBD2. The CDR3 is 16 residues long. The trim removed 2 bases at V and 6 bases at J, leaving 7 bases unmatched. Germline V gene data show CDR1 as SGHDN and CDR2 as FVKESK. CDR3 nucleotide sequence: TGTGCCAGCAGCCAACAAGCGGGAGGGCCATCCAATGAGCAGTTCTTC. It translates to CASSQQAGGPSNEQFF.

This clonotype was counted a few times. CDR3 DNA: TGTGCCTGGAGTGTACCCGGGAGGGCCGGTGAGCAGTTCTTC. It yields the protein CAWSVPGRAGEQFF. The gene calls are TRBV30 and TRBJ2-1, with 8 bases aligning to TRBD2. In germline, CDR1 is GTSNPN, CDR2 SVGIG (reference sequence). V gave up 0 bases and J gave up 9 bases; unmatched junction bases: 7. The length of the CDR3 is 14 residues.

This clonotype was counted only a few times. The chain carries TRBV20-1 and TRBJ2-7, with TRBD2 matching over 13 bases. V shed 6 bases and J 1 base; nucleotides not matched to a gene: 6. CDR3 size: 15 residues. Germline CDR1 is DFQATT and CDR2 is SNEGSKA (reference sequence). CDR3 in DNA: TGCAGTGCAGAACCGGGACTAGCGGGATCCTACGAGCAGTACTTC. Amino acids: CSAEPGLAGSYEQYF.

The V and J genes are TRBV30 and TRBJ1-5; D not certain. Germline V CDR1 and CDR2: GTSNPN, SVGIG (reference sequence). CDR3 size: 15 residues. Trimming left V 2 bases short and J 7 bases short, with 18 bases between. As DNA, the CDR3 is TGTGCCTGGAGTCGTTTGGCGGAAGTCGGGCAGCCCCAGCATTTT. Translating it yields CAWSRLAEVGQPQHF.

The V and J genes are TRBV11-2 and TRBJ2-5, with 9 nucleotides matching TRBD2. Unmatched junction bases numbered 5, after V lost 1 base and J lost 5 bases. CDR1 is SGHAT and CDR2 is FQNNGV in the germline V gene. CDR3 length: 15 residues. For the CDR3, the DNA is TGTGCCAGCAGCTTAGGTCGCGCGGGAGGGGAGACCCAGTACTTC. Translation: CASSLGRAGGETQYF.

The V call is TRBV5-1, the J call TRBJ2-7; D possibly corresponds to TRBD2 (6 bases). V shed 4 bases and J shed 0 bases, with 17 bases lying between them. CDR3 size: 16 residues. Germline CDR1 is SGHRS and CDR2 is YFSETQ. The CDR3 is CASSLSPGLNSYEQYF. CDR3 coding DNA: TGCGCCAGCAGCCTCTCCCCGGGACTGAACTCCTACGAGCAGTACTTC.

As regards this clonotype: This may stem from a read error, because a much larger clone lies one nucleotide away. The V and J genes are TRBV3-1 and TRBJ1-1; no clear D. The CDR3 has 15 residues. The germline V gene has CDR1 LGHDT and CDR2 YNNKEL (reference sequence). Trimming left V 4 bases short and J 3 bases short, with 15 bases between. CDR3 coding DNA: TGTGCCAGCAGCCCGCGTGCAGCCCAGGACACTGAAGCTTTCTTT. It specifies CASSPRAAQDTEAFF.

This clonotype came up many times. The chain has TRBV5-1 and TRBJ1-3; D is uncertain. The V gene's germline CDR1 is SGHRS and CDR2 YFSETQ. Trimming shortened V by 0 bases and J by 1 base, and 5 bases separated the two germline ends. The CDR3 is 14 amino acids. This CDR3 is CASSLGTSGNTIYF. The CDR3, as DNA: TGCGCCAGCAGCTTGGGAACATCTGGAAACACCATATATTTT.

The chain carries TRBV6-5 and TRBJ2-5; 13 nucleotides align to TRBD2. The CDR3 totals 15 residues. Germline trimming cut 2 bases from V and 4 bases from J; bases unmatched to any gene: 1. Germline V gene data show CDR1 as MNHEY and CDR2 as SVGAGI. The CDR3 nucleotides read TGTGCCAGCAGTTACGGGACTAGCGGGATAGAGACCCAGTACTTC. As protein: CASSYGTSGIETQYF.

The rearrangement links TRBV5-5 to TRBJ2-1; the D gene is possibly TRBD2 (6 bases). This CDR3 is 15 amino acids long. Trimming pared 0 bases from V and 9 bases from J, leaving 16 bases between. The germline V gene encodes CDR1 SGHKS and CDR2 YYEKEE (reference sequence). Here the CDR3 DNA reads TGTGCCAGCAGCTTGGCAGGGACGGGAGACGCTGAGCAGTTCTTC. Amino acids: CASSLAGTGDAEQFF.

With respect to this clonotype: This may arise from a read error, as a much more abundant clone is one base away. The chain has TRBV11-2 and TRBJ2-1; TRBD2 aligns across 15 bases. The germline V gene encodes CDR1 SGHAT and CDR2 FQNNGV. The CDR3 runs 17 residues. CDR3 sequence: CSSSLAGLAGGNNEQFF. CDR3 DNA: TGTTCCAGCAGCTTAGCGGGACTAGCGGGAGGAAACAATGAGCAGTTCTTC.

Ten or more counts support this clonotype. The chain is built from TRBV6-5 and TRBJ1-1; D unresolved. The CDR3 has 15 amino acids. V was trimmed by 0 bases and J by 2 bases, leaving 10 bases between them. CDR1 and CDR2 (germline): MNHEY, SVGAGI. The CDR3: CASSYSGETNTEAFF. The DNA of the CDR3 is TGTGCCAGCAGTTACTCGGGCGAAACCAACACTGAAGCTTTCTTT.

This clonotype turned up a few times. The chain employs TRBV7-9 and TRBJ1-2; tentative D call: TRBD1 (5 bases). CDR3 length: 15 residues. Trimming stripped 5 bases from V and 6 bases from J, with 19 bases between. Germline values: CDR1 SEHNR, CDR2 FQNEAQ (reference sequence). Here the CDR3 DNA reads TGTGCCAGCAGCCCCCCCCCGGGGGGAGCGGATGGCTACACCTTC. It specifies CASSPPPGGADGYTF.

This clonotype was seen more than once but under ten times. The chain uses TRBV5-1 and TRBJ2-3; 11 nucleotides line up with TRBD2. The CDR3 consists of 14 residues. The germline gives CDR1 SGHRS, CDR2 YFSETQ. V shed 6 bases, J shed 5 bases, and the junction held 5 bases outside the gene matches. As DNA, the CDR3 is TGCGCCAGCACCTCAACTAGCGGGGGAGATACGCAGTATTTT. It is translated as CASTSTSGGDTQYF. Filled out from reference TRBV5-1 and TRBJ2-3, the complete variable domain reads KAGVTQTPRYLIKTRGQQVTLSCSPISGHRSVSWYQQTPGQGLQFLFEYFSETQRNKGNFPGRFSGRQFSNSRSEMNVSTLELGDSALYLCASTSTSGGDTQYFGPGTRLTVL.

This clonotype was counted ten times or more. The chain links TRBV11-2 to TRBJ2-3, with 10 bases aligning to TRBD2. CDR3 length equals 13 residues. CDR1 is SGHAT and CDR2 is FQNNGV in the germline V gene. V shed 5 bases and J 11 bases; nucleotides not matched to a gene: 7. The CDR3 nucleotides read TGTGCCAGCAGCGGGACTAGCGCGCGGGGGCAGTATTTT. Its translation is CASSGTSARGQYF.

The genes are TRBV18 and TRBJ1-2; D not resolved. Germline CDR1 and CDR2: KGHSH and LQKENI. The germline V and J ends were trimmed by 2 bases and 2 bases, with 12 bases remaining between them. This CDR3 has 15 residues. The CDR3 loop is CASSPSQEANYGYTF. CDR3 bases: TGTGCCAGCTCACCATCTCAGGAGGCCAACTATGGCTACACCTTC. Using reference TRBV18 and TRBJ1-2 for the parts outside the CDR3, the full variable domain is NAGVMQNPRHLVRRRGQEARLRCSPMKGHSHVYWYRQLPEEGLKFMVYLQKENIIDESGMPKERFSAEFPKEGPSILRIQQVVRGDSAAYFCASSPSQEANYGYTFGSGTRLTVV.

This clonotype was recorded many times. The gene calls are TRBV10-3 and TRBJ1-1; TRBD1 is a possible D gene (5 bases). CDR3 length equals 15 residues. Germline values: CDR1 ENHRY, CDR2 SYGVKD. With 6 bases removed from V and 1 base from J, the gap between germline ends came to 15 bases. CDR3 nucleotide sequence: TGTGCCATCAGAGGGCAGGGTTGGGGGAACACTGAAGCTTTCTTT. Protein: CAIRGQGWGNTEAFF.

The sample holds many counts of this clonotype. The CDR3 bases are TGTGCCAGCACGGCGGGAGGGACACCGTTCTACGAGCAGTACTTC. This gives the protein CASTAGGTPFYEQYF. The rearrangement links TRBV28 to TRBJ2-7; 9 nucleotides agree with TRBD2. Germline V gene data show CDR1 as MDHEN and CDR2 as SYDVKM. V was clipped by 7 bases and J by 3 bases; unmatched bases: 10. The CDR3 has 15 amino acids.

This rearrangement joins TRBV10-1 to TRBJ2-3; no firm D call. The germline CDR1 and CDR2 sequences are WNHNN and SYGVQD (reference sequence). The CDR3 length is 14 residues. V dropped 4 bases and J dropped 2 bases, with 10 bases sitting between them. The CDR3 reads CASSGSEFTDTQYF. The CDR3 bases are TGCGCCAGCAGTGGGTCGGAGTTCACAGATACGCAGTATTTT.

This clonotype was seen only a few times. DNA of the CDR3: TGTGCCAGCAGCCCCTCCCGGGGGGAGTACGGGGAGCTGTTTTTT. Its translation is CASSPSRGEYGELFF. The chain has TRBV6-1 and TRBJ2-2; TRBD2 aligns across 7 bases. Germline CDR1 reads MNHNS; CDR2 reads SASEGT. The trim removed 6 bases at V and 7 bases at J, leaving 11 bases unmatched. The CDR3 runs to 15 residues.

This clonotype was detected ten times or more. The chain carries TRBV28 and TRBJ1-2, with D possibly being TRBD1 (6 bases). Trimming shortened V by 11 bases and J by 8 bases, and 24 bases separated the two germline ends. Germline V lookup: CDR1 MDHEN, CDR2 SYDVKM. There are 14 residues in the CDR3. Here the CDR3 DNA reads TGTGCCGGGGCCGGGGGCTCTCTGCGATCAGGCTACACCTTC. Translation: CAGAGGSLRSGYTF.

This clonotype was seen more than once but under ten times. This chain connects TRBV6-2 or TRBV6-3 to TRBJ1-2; D is possibly TRBD1 (6 bases). CDR3 length equals 13 residues. Germline lookup yields CDR1 MNHEY and CDR2 SVGEGT. V lost 6 bases and J lost 2, with 10 bases in between. Here the CDR3 DNA reads TGTGCCAGCAGCCGGGACAAAAACTATGGCTACACCTTC. Protein: CASSRDKNYGYTF.

This clonotype came up many times. This sequence joins TRBV6-5 and TRBJ2-7, with D possibly TRBD2 on 5 matching bases. The CDR3 runs to 14 residues. Trimming stripped 2 bases from V and 2 bases from J, with 10 bases between. CDR1 and CDR2 from the germline V gene are MNHEY and SVGAGI. CDR3 DNA sequence: TGTGCCAGCAGTTACGGGGAGCCCACCTACGAGCAGTACTTC. As protein: CASSYGEPTYEQYF.

This clonotype was seen a handful of times. The V call is TRBV20-1, the J call TRBJ1-2; the D is unclear. The germline V gene has CDR1 DFQATT and CDR2 SNEGSKA (reference sequence). This CDR3 has 12 residues. The V end was cut by 4 bases, the J end by 4 bases, with 10 bases between. The CDR3 bases are TGCAGTGCTAAGCTGGGAGGCTATGGCTACACCTTC. This translates into CSAKLGGYGYTF.

The chain has TRBV18 and TRBJ1-1, with D unclear. The CDR3 runs 15 residues. Germline loops: CDR1 KGHSH, CDR2 LQKENI. V dropped 3 bases and J dropped 3 bases, with 14 bases sitting between them. The CDR3: CASSPTTAPDTEAFF. In nucleotides, the CDR3 is TGTGCCAGCTCACCTACTACAGCCCCGGACACTGAAGCTTTCTTT. Full variable domain (outside the CDR3, taken from reference TRBV18 and TRBJ1-1): NAGVMQNPRHLVRRRGQEARLRCSPMKGHSHVYWYRQLPEEGLKFMVYLQKENIIDESGMPKERFSAEFPKEGPSILRIQQVVRGDSAAYFCASSPTTAPDTEAFFGQGTRLTVV.

In its sample, this clonotype was seen many times. CDR3 residues: CASSPPNLEQYF. The CDR3 DNA follows: TGTGCCAGCAGTCCCCCTAACTTGGAGCAGTACTTC. The chain links TRBV28 to TRBJ2-7; D not certain. This CDR3 contains 12 residues. V lost 5 bases and J 7 bases, leaving 12 bases between the germline ends. Germline V gene data show CDR1 as MDHEN and CDR2 as SYDVKM.